This T cell receptor (beta chain) emerged from a study of human T cells and chemical hapten exposure. Study-wide findings and caveats: As patch test score rose, PT1 expanded TCR counts tended to rise as well.

Documented time point: patch test 2, 6 weeks after DPC sensitization. The sample's treatment: therapeutic diphenylcyclopropenone sensitization with weekly scalp DPC. The study extracted total RNA from unfractionated whole blood. Unique molecular identifiers were attached to individual cDNA molecules within the library. MiXCR was run by TCRdb on the RACE reads, yielding one entry per CDR3 protein. The repertoire holds about 70,000 distinct CDR3 sequences, with 6.5% to 10% as singletons. This CDR3 is built from 14 residues. Unmatched junction bases numbered 5, after V lost 7 bases and J lost 0 bases. Germline loops: CDR1 MNHNY, CDR2 SVGAGI (reference sequence). This clonotype occurred a few times. What it recognizes is unknown.

The chain carries TRBV6-6 and TRBJ1-1; 7 bases fit TRBD1. This receptor was identified in a woman between 45 and 65 years old with alopecia areata. Some clones in this sample may be carry-over from other donors' samples. Specimen: whole blood, collected in connection with sensitization to the hapten diphenylcyclopropenone (DPC). CDR3 protein: CASNIQGMNTEAFF. In nucleotides, the CDR3 is TGTGCCAGCAACATACAGGGGATGAACACTGAAGCTTTCTTT.